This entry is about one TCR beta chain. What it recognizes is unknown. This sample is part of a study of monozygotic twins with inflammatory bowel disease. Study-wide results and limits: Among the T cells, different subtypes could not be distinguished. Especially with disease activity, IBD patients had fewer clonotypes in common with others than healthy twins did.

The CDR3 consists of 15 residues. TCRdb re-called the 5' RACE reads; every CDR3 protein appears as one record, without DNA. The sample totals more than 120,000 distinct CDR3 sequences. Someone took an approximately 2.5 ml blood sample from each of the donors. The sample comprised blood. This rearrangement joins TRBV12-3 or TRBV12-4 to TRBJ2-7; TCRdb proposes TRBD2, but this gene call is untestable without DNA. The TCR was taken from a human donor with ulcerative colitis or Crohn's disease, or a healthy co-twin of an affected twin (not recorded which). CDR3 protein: CASSSRDSGPYEQYF.